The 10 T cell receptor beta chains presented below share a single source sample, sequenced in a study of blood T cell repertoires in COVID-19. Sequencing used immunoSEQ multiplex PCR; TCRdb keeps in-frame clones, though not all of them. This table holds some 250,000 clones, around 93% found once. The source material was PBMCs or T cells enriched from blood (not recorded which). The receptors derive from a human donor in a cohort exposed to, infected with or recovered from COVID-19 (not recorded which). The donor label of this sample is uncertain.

CDR3 protein: CASSEARGTIGANVLTF. The CDR3 DNA reads TGTGCCAGCAGTGAAGCAAGGGGGACAATTGGGGCCAACGTCCTGACTTTC. This chain links TRBV2 with TRBJ2-6; D might be TRBD1 (6 bases). Germline values: CDR1 SNHLY, CDR2 FYNNEI. CDR3 length: 17 amino acids. Trimming took off 0 bases at V and 3 bases at J, with 12 bases between the two ends. The full variable domain, its missing parts supplied by reference TRBV2 and TRBJ2-6, is EPEVTQTPSHQVTQMGQEVILRCVPISNHLYFYWYRQILGQKVEFLVSFYNNEISEKSEIFDDQFSVERPDGSNFTLKIRSTKLEDSAMYFCASSEARGTIGANVLTFGAGSRLTVL.

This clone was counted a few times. The CDR3 coding sequence is TGTGCCAGCAGCGTGCGGGGTGATAATTCACCCCTCCACTTT. This translates into CASSVRGDNSPLHF. The chain employs TRBV9 and TRBJ1-6; D not certain. V was cut by 2 bases and J by 5 bases, with 8 bases left in between. This CDR3 is built from 14 residues. Germline assignment: CDR1 SGDLS and CDR2 YYNGEE.

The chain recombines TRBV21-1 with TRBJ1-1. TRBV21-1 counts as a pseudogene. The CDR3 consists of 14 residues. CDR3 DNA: TGTGCCAGCAGCAGTGAGGGCCTGAACACTGAAGCTTTCTTT. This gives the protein CASSSEGLNTEAFF.

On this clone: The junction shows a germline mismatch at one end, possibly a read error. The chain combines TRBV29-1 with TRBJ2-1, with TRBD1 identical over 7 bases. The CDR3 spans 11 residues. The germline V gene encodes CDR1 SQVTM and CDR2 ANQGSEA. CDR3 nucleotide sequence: TGCAGCTTAGGTAACCGGGACAGAGGCCTCTTC. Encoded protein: CSLGNRDRGLF.

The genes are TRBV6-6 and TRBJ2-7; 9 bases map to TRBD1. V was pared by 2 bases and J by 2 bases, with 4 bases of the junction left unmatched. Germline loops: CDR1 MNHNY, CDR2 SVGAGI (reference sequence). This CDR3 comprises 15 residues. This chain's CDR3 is CASSYGDRVPYEQYF. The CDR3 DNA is TGTGCCAGCAGTTACGGGGACAGGGTTCCCTACGAGCAGTACTTC.

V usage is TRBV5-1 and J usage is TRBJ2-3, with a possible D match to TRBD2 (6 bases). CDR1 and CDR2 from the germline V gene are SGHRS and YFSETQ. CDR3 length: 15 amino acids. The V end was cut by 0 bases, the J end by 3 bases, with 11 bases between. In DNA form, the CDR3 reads TGCGCCAGCAGCTTGGAGGAGGGGAGAACAGATACGCAGTATTTT. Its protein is CASSLEEGRTDTQYF.

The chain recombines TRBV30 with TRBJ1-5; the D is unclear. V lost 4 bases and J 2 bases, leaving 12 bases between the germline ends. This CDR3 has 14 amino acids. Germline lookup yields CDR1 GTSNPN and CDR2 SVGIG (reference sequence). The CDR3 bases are TGTGCCTGGACCCCGTTTCCTGGCAATCAGCCCCAGCATTTT. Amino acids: CAWTPFPGNQPQHF.

CDR3 DNA: TGTGCCAGCAGCCAGGAAATAGGGGGTGGAAATGAGCAGTTCTTC. It codes for CASSQEIGGGNEQFF. The chain carries TRBV3-1 (or the pseudogene TRBV3-2) and TRBJ2-1, with D maybe TRBD1 (6 bases). With 3 bases removed from V and 7 bases from J, the gap between germline ends came to 16 bases. The CDR3 is 15 residues long. Germline CDR1 reads LGHDT; CDR2 reads YNNKEL (reference sequence).

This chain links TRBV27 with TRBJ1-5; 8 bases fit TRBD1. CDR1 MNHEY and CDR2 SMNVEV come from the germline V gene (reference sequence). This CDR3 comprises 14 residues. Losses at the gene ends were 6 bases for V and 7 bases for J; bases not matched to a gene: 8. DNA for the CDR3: TGTGCCAGCAGCCTAAGGACAGGGCAACAGCCCCAGCATTTT. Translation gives CASSLRTGQQPQHF.

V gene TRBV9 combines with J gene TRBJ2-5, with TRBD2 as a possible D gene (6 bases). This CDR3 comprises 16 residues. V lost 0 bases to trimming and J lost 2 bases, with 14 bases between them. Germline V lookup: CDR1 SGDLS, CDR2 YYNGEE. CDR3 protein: CASSVAGGLGQETQYF. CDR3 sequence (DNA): TGTGCCAGCAGCGTAGCTGGAGGGTTGGGGCAAGAGACCCAGTACTTC.